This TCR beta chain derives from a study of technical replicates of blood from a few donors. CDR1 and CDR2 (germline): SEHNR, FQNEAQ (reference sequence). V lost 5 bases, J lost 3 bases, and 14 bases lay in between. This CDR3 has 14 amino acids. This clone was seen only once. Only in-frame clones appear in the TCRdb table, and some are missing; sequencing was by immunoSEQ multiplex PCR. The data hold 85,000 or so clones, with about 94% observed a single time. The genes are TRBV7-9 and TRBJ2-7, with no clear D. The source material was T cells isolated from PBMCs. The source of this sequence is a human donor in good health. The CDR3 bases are TGTGCCAGCAGCCCCATAGTCGGAGACTACGAGCAGTACTTC. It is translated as CASSPIVGDYEQYF.